A single sample is the source of the 24 T cell receptor beta chains below, sequenced in a study of cytomegalovirus exposure and HLA in healthy donors. Use of 60 Vbeta and 13 Jbeta primers characterized the PCR. The data were produced by immunoSEQ multiplex PCR, yet TCRdb's version contains in-frame clones alone and is incomplete. The sample records fewer than 200,000 clones, 80% to 90% being singletons. Sequencing was carried out using PBMCs. The origin of the receptors is a young woman in good health and CMV-seronegative.

This chain joins TRBV7-9 and TRBJ1-4; possibly TRBD1 for D (6 bases). The CDR3 is 17 residues long. CDR1 and CDR2 from the germline V gene are SEHNR and FQNEAQ (reference sequence). Trimming pared 1 base from V and 6 bases from J, leaving 18 bases between. The CDR3 region has the DNA TGTGCCAGCAGCTTAGGCCTCCGACAGGTTGAGGATGAAAAACTGTTTTTT. It encodes CASSLGLRQVEDEKLFF.

The chain combines TRBV7-9 with TRBJ2-3; a weak D match, TRBD2 (6 bases). The CDR3 runs to 16 residues. The germline V gene encodes CDR1 SEHNR and CDR2 FQNEAQ (reference sequence). Trimming cost V 4 bases and J 3 bases, with 17 bases left between them. CDR3 amino acids: CASSSHQGGGTDTQYF. The CDR3 DNA follows: TGTGCCAGCAGCTCACATCAGGGTGGGGGGACAGATACGCAGTATTTT.

This rearrangement joins TRBV4-2 to TRBJ1-2; 7 bases are shared with TRBD1. CDR1 is LGHNA, CDR2 YNFKEQ, per germline. The J segment lost 7 bases and the V segment lost 1 base, leaving 12 bases of the junction unmatched. The CDR3 loop spans 16 amino acids. The CDR3 reads CASSQVDREPTGGYTF. CDR3 coding DNA: TGTGCCAGCAGCCAAGTAGACAGGGAGCCGACGGGTGGCTACACCTTC.

The chain employs TRBV20-1 and TRBJ2-7; weak D call: TRBD1 (5 bases). Germline V gene sequence: CDR1 DFQATT, CDR2 SNEGSKA (reference sequence). V was cut by 3 bases and J by 4 bases, with 7 bases left in between. The CDR3 loop spans 11 amino acids. This chain's CDR3 is CSASRGYEQYF. The CDR3 DNA sequence: TGCAGTGCTAGTAGGGGATACGAGCAGTACTTC.

In its sample, this clone was seen once. CDR3 region: CASSLDGSYEQYF. The CDR3 DNA reads as TGCGCCAGCAGCTTGGACGGCTCCTACGAGCAGTACTTC. This chain joins TRBV5-1 and TRBJ2-7; D not resolved. Trimming removed 0 bases from V and 0 bases from J, with 4 bases in between. CDR3 length equals 13 residues. CDR1 is SGHRS, CDR2 YFSETQ, per germline.

The chain is built from TRBV7-3 and TRBJ1-1, with a possible D match to TRBD1 (5 bases). V lost 5 bases to trimming and J lost 2 bases, with 9 bases between them. This CDR3 has 13 amino acids. Germline V gene data show CDR1 as SGHTA and CDR2 as FQGTGA. CDR3 DNA sequence: TGTGCCAGCAGCGACCAGGGAAACACTGAAGCTTTCTTT. This encodes CASSDQGNTEAFF.

J is TRBJ1-1 and V is TRBV4-3; D may be TRBD1 (5 bases). The germline gives CDR1 LGHNA, CDR2 YSLEER. Trimming stripped 1 base from V and 5 bases from J, with 17 bases between. This CDR3 is 16 amino acids long. This chain's CDR3 is CASSQGGAVVRTEAFF. In DNA, the CDR3 is TGCGCCAGCAGCCAAGGGGGCGCGGTGGTTCGGACTGAAGCTTTCTTT.

The chain carries TRBV6-4 and TRBJ2-1, with 7 positions matching TRBD2. The CDR3 runs to 15 residues. Germline trimming cut 3 bases from V and 7 bases from J; bases unmatched to any gene: 9. CDR1 is MRHNA and CDR2 is SNTAGT in the germline V gene. CDR3 loop: CASSDQASGINEQFF. In nucleotides, the CDR3 is TGTGCCAGCAGTGATCAGGCTAGCGGAATTAATGAGCAGTTCTTC.

This chain joins TRBV5-4 and TRBJ2-3; no firm D call. Trimming stripped 3 bases from V and 1 base from J, with 15 bases between. The CDR3 contains 16 residues. Per the germline V gene, CDR1 is SGHNT and CDR2 is YYREEE (reference sequence). CDR3 DNA: TGTGCCAGCAGCTCCCCGGGTCCAACCCGCACAGATACGCAGTATTTT. It encodes CASSSPGPTRTDTQYF.

This clone occurred a few times. The V gene is TRBV7-3, the J gene TRBJ2-1; D might be TRBD2 (6 bases). The germline CDR1 and CDR2 sequences are SGHTA and FQGTGA. V was pared by 5 bases and J by 5 bases, with 16 bases between. This CDR3 has 15 residues. CDR3 residues: CASSGVGGVHNEQFF. Here the CDR3 DNA reads TGTGCCAGCAGCGGGGTTGGAGGGGTCCACAATGAGCAGTTCTTC.

The CDR3 protein is CASSAAGYGYTF. CDR3 DNA: TGTGCCAGCAGTGCGGCGGGCTATGGCTACACCTTC. The chain couples TRBV2 to TRBJ1-2; D is unclear. The CDR3 consists of 12 residues. The germline V gene has CDR1 SNHLY and CDR2 FYNNEI. The V gene lost 4 bases and the J gene lost 4 bases, with 7 bases spanning the gap.

This clone has a handful of counts. The chain carries TRBV11-2 and TRBJ2-7, with 8 positions matching TRBD2. CDR3 length equals 15 residues. V trimming: 0 bases; J trimming: 2 bases; junction bases outside the gene matches: 3. Germline CDR1 reads SGHAT; CDR2 reads FQNNGV. The CDR3 nucleotides are TGTGCCAGCAGCTTAGAGCGGGAGGTCACCTACGAGCAGTACTTC. Translated: CASSLEREVTYEQYF. The full variable domain, with the rest looked up from reference TRBV11-2 and TRBJ2-7, is EAGVAQSPRYKIIEKRQSVAFWCNPISGHATLYWYQQILGQGPKLLIQFQNNGVVDDSQLPKDRFSAERLKGVDSTLKIQPAKLEDSAVYLCASSLEREVTYEQYFGPGTRLTVT.

V usage is TRBV18 and J usage is TRBJ2-7, with D hard to call. Germline CDR1 reads KGHSH; CDR2 reads LQKENI. The CDR3 consists of 12 residues. V was clipped by 5 bases and J by 0 bases, with 5 bases between them. The CDR3 region has the DNA TGTGCCAGCTCAGCGAGCTCCTACGAGCAGTACTTC. Amino acid sequence: CASSASSYEQYF.

The J gene is TRBJ2-5, the V gene TRBV10-1; D unclear. With 3 bases removed from V and 6 bases from J, the gap between germline ends came to 5 bases. The CDR3 covers 11 residues. Germline V gene sequence: CDR1 WNHNN, CDR2 SYGVQD (reference sequence). Here the CDR3 reads CASSDVQTQYF. CDR3 DNA: TGCGCCAGCAGTGACGTCCAGACCCAGTACTTC.

The chain employs TRBV29-1 and TRBJ2-1, with 8 bases that match TRBD2. CDR3 length equals 15 residues. Germline V gives CDR1 SQVTM, CDR2 ANQGSEA. Losses at the gene ends were 5 bases for V and 0 bases for J; bases not matched to a gene: 6. The CDR3 nucleotides read TGCAGCGTTATAGCGGGACTAAGCTCCTACAATGAGCAGTTCTTC. Residues: CSVIAGLSSYNEQFF.

This chain links TRBV10-2 with TRBJ2-2, with a possible D match to TRBD2 (6 bases). This CDR3 is 14 amino acids long. Trimming removed 5 bases from V and 8 bases from J, with 15 bases in between. The germline CDR1 and CDR2 sequences are WSHSY and SAAADI. The CDR3 loop reads CASSSYGGVGELFF. The CDR3 coding sequence is TGCGCCAGCAGTTCCTACGGAGGGGTTGGGGAGCTGTTTTTT.

The chain joins TRBV6-1 to TRBJ2-3; 7 nucleotides agree with TRBD1. After removal of 6 bases from V and 6 bases from J, the junction contained 6 bases not matched to a gene. The length of the CDR3 is 13 residues. CDR1 MNHNS and CDR2 SASEGT come from the germline V gene. CDR3 region: CASRKGASDTQYF. DNA for the CDR3: TGTGCCAGCAGGAAGGGGGCCTCGGATACGCAGTATTTT.

This chain uses TRBV28 with TRBJ2-1, with 9 bases matching TRBD2. Trimming took 8 bases from V and 2 from J; bases not matched to a gene: 10. The CDR3 length is 16 residues. Looked up from germline, CDR1 is MDHEN and CDR2 is SYDVKM. CDR3 coding DNA: TGTGCCAGCCGGGGTAGCGGGAGTATTGCCTACAATGAGCAGTTCTTC. Translated, it gives CASRGSGSIAYNEQFF. Drawing the rest from reference TRBV28 and TRBJ2-1, the complete variable domain is DVKVTQSSRYLVKRTGEKVFLECVQDMDHENMFWYRQDPGLGLRLIYFSYDVKMKEKGDIPEGYSVSREKKERFSLILESASTNQTSMYLCASRGSGSIAYNEQFFGPGTRLTVL.

Only one count was recorded for this clone. The J gene is TRBJ1-1, the V gene TRBV11-1, with D unclear. Between the trimmed V and J ends, which lost 6 bases and 1 base, there was a span of 15 bases. Germline V CDR1 and CDR2: SGHAT, FQDESV (reference sequence). The CDR3 consists of 15 residues. CDR3 sequence (DNA): TGTGCCAGCAGTCGAGGCCGGGATACGAACACTGAAGCTTTCTTT. It translates to CASSRGRDTNTEAFF.

The chain uses TRBV30 and TRBJ2-1; D might be TRBD2 (6 bases). V gave up 7 bases and J gave up 7 bases, with 20 bases separating them. The CDR3 contains 14 residues. Germline V gene data show CDR1 as GTSNPN and CDR2 as SVGIG (reference sequence). The CDR3 sequence is CASTGLAKGNEQFF. As DNA, the CDR3 is TGTGCCTCGACGGGGCTAGCGAAGGGGAATGAGCAGTTCTTC.

J is TRBJ1-6 and V is TRBV6-5; tentatively, D is TRBD1 (5 bases). Deletions cut 1 base from V and 4 bases from J, with 11 bases between. This CDR3 has 16 residues. Per the germline V gene, CDR1 is MNHEY and CDR2 is SVGAGI. The chain's CDR3 is CASSYYPDTYNSPLHF. CDR3 DNA sequence: TGTGCCAGCAGTTACTACCCGGACACGTATAATTCACCCCTCCACTTT.

This clone was recorded only once. The chain is built from TRBV28 and TRBJ2-1, with 9 bases aligning to TRBD2. Germline trimming cut 7 bases from V and 4 bases from J; bases unmatched to any gene: 11. CDR1 and CDR2 (germline): MDHEN, SYDVKM. The CDR3 has 16 amino acids. The DNA of the CDR3 is TGTGCCAGCAACCTATTGGGGCGGGAGGGATACAATGAGCAGTTCTTC. Amino acids: CASNLLGREGYNEQFF.

Here the CDR3 DNA reads TGTGCCAGCTCACCTGGCACAGAAAATGAAAAACTGTTTTTT. Amino acids: CASSPGTENEKLFF. The chain combines TRBV18 with TRBJ1-4; D is ambiguous. Germline CDR1 is KGHSH and CDR2 is LQKENI. V was shortened by 3 bases and J by 5 bases, with 10 bases between the two germline ends. CDR3 length: 14 amino acids.

This clone was counted a few times. The gene calls are TRBV6-4 and TRBJ2-3; D is possibly TRBD2 (5 bases). This CDR3 spans 16 amino acids. Trimming cost V 3 bases and J 6 bases, with 19 bases left between them. Germline CDR1 reads MRHNA; CDR2 reads SNTAGT. CDR3 bases: TGTGCCAGCAGTGAAAGCCCGGGAACCTCATCGGATACGCAGTATTTT. As protein: CASSESPGTSSDTQYF.